Below are 10 T cell receptor beta chains sequenced from a single sample in a study of cytomegalovirus exposure and HLA in healthy donors. Primers included in the PCR were 60 Vbeta and 13 Jbeta primers. Clones were read by immunoSEQ multiplex PCR, and TCRdb kept only the in-frame ones, dropping some. The table records 85,000 to 130,000 clones, 71% of them present only once. Input material: PBMCs. The source of these receptors is a female donor in good health and CMV-seronegative.

This sequence joins TRBV27 and TRBJ2-2; D is perhaps TRBD2 (7 bases). Trimming pared 5 bases from V and 5 bases from J, leaving 21 bases between. The CDR3 totals 17 residues. Looked up from germline, CDR1 is MNHEY and CDR2 is SMNVEV (reference sequence). CDR3 loop: CASSPTGGGSRTGELFF. CDR3 DNA: TGTGCCAGCAGTCCCACGGGGGGCGGCTCCCGTACCGGGGAGCTGTTTTTT.

The chain joins TRBV28 to TRBJ2-7; 9 bases line up with TRBD2. This CDR3 region has 15 residues. Germline lookup yields CDR1 MDHEN and CDR2 SYDVKM. V trimming: 5 bases; J trimming: 6 bases; junction bases outside the gene matches: 11. The CDR3 reads CASSPAPLAGTEQYF. CDR3 DNA sequence: TGTGCCAGCAGTCCTGCCCCGCTAGCGGGGACCGAGCAGTACTTC. The full variable domain, rest sourced from reference TRBV28 and TRBJ2-7, is DVKVTQSSRYLVKRTGEKVFLECVQDMDHENMFWYRQDPGLGLRLIYFSYDVKMKEKGDIPEGYSVSREKKERFSLILESASTNQTSMYLCASSPAPLAGTEQYFGPGTRLTVT.

The gene calls are TRBV19 and TRBJ2-3; 9 bases fit TRBD1. After removal of 3 bases from V and 2 bases from J, the junction contained 6 bases not matched to a gene. The CDR3 consists of 16 residues. The germline gives CDR1 LNHDA, CDR2 SQIVND (reference sequence). This CDR3 reads CASSMARDRVTDTQYF. The CDR3 nucleotides are TGTGCCAGTAGTATGGCGCGGGACAGGGTCACAGATACGCAGTATTTT. The variable domain in full, with the rest retrieved from reference TRBV19 and TRBJ2-3, is DGGITQSPKYLFRKEGQNVTLSCEQNLNHDAMYWYRQDPGQGLRLIYYSQIVNDFQKGDIAEGYSVSREKKESFPLTVTSAQKNPTAFYLCASSMARDRVTDTQYFGPGTRLTVL.

The rearrangement links TRBV7-8 to TRBJ2-7; TRBD2 might be the D (6 bases). Trimming took off 5 bases at V and 0 bases at J, with 17 bases between the two ends. The CDR3 extends over 16 amino acids. Germline-derived CDR1 and CDR2 are SGHVS and FQNEAQ. In DNA form, the CDR3 reads TGTGCCAGCAGCGGGTTGGGGGGAGTCCCCTCCTACGAGCAGTACTTC. Its translation is CASSGLGGVPSYEQYF. Filled out from reference TRBV7-8 and TRBJ2-7, the complete variable domain reads GAGVSQSPRYKVAKRGQDVALRCDPISGHVSLFWYQQALGQGPEFLTYFQNEAQLDKSGLPSDRFFAERPEGSVSTLKIQRTQQEDSAVYLCASSGLGGVPSYEQYFGPGTRLTVT.

The chain joins TRBV7-6 to TRBJ2-3; 9 nucleotides line up with TRBD2. Germline CDR1 SGHVS, CDR2 FNYEAQ. This CDR3 is built from 13 residues. Unmatched junction bases numbered 6, after V lost 8 bases and J lost 6 bases. The CDR3 is CASASGMGDTQYF. Written as DNA, the CDR3 is TGTGCCAGCGCTAGCGGGATGGGGGATACGCAGTATTTT.

The CDR3 nucleotides are TGTGCCAGCAGCTCTAGGTGGCGGAGGTACGAGCAGTACTTC. Its protein is CASSSRWRRYEQYF. This chain connects TRBV7-8 to TRBJ2-7, with D possibly matching TRBD2 (5 bases). The CDR3 runs 14 residues. The germline CDR1 and CDR2 sequences are SGHVS and FQNEAQ. The V end was cut by 4 bases, the J end by 4 bases, with 14 bases between.

This clone was counted between two and nine times. The J gene is TRBJ2-7, the V gene TRBV29-1, with TRBD1 matching over 8 bases. Germline V CDR1 and CDR2: SQVTM, ANQGSEA. This CDR3 is 15 amino acids long. The J segment lost 2 bases and the V segment lost 4 bases, leaving 10 bases of the junction unmatched. The CDR3 DNA reads TGCAGCGTTGTGTTAGGTGCAGGGGGCGCCTACGAGCAGTACTTC. This gives the protein CSVVLGAGGAYEQYF.

This clone was detected a few times. The junction shows a germline mismatch at one end, possibly a read error. The chain recombines TRBV28 with TRBJ2-7; 9 positions match TRBD1. Per the germline V gene, CDR1 is MDHEN and CDR2 is SYDVKM. There are 16 residues in the CDR3. The CDR3 loop is CASSWPRGQGTYGQYF. In DNA form, the CDR3 reads TGTGCCAGCAGTTGGCCGAGGGGACAGGGAACGTACGGGCAGTACTTC.

This sequence joins TRBV27 and TRBJ1-1, with D unresolved. Germline V gene sequence: CDR1 MNHEY, CDR2 SMNVEV (reference sequence). The CDR3 loop spans 13 amino acids. The ends were cut back, 7 bases at V and 3 bases at J, with 12 bases in the middle. The CDR3 nucleotides are TGTGCCAGCAAGGAGGTGCATGACACTGAAGCTTTCTTT. It encodes CASKEVHDTEAFF.

The genes are TRBV4-1 and TRBJ2-3; D remains unclear. The CDR3 consists of 15 residues. Germline V CDR1 and CDR2: MGHRA, YSYEKL. V was trimmed by 2 bases and J by 3 bases, leaving 12 bases between them. CDR3 amino acids: CASSQTLAVTDTQYF. The CDR3 coding sequence is TGCGCCAGCAGCCAAACGTTGGCGGTTACAGATACGCAGTATTTT.